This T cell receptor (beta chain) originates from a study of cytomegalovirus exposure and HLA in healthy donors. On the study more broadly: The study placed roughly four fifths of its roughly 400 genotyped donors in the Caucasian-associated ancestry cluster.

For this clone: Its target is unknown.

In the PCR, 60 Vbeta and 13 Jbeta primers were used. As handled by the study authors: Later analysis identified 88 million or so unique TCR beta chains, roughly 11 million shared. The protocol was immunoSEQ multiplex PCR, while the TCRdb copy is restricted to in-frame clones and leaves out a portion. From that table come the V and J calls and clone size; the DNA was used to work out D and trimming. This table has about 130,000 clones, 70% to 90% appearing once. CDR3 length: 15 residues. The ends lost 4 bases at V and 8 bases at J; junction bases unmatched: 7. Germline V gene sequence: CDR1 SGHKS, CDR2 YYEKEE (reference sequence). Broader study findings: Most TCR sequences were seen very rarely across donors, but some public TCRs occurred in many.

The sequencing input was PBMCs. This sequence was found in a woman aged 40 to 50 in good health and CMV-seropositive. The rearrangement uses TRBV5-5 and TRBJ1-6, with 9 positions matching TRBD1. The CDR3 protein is CASSLRDRVDSPLHF. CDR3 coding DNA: TGTGCCAGCAGCCTCCGGGACAGGGTGGATTCACCCCTCCACTTT.